This T cell receptor (beta chain) stems from a study of blood T cell repertoires in COVID-19 (dated by TCRdb to about 2020). A note on the overall study: Samples covering the acute and convalescent phases of COVID-19 were provided by collaborators in the United States, Italy and Spain. The material from the prospective study consisted of cDNA or gDNA derived from T cells, B-cell-depleted T cells, or PBMCs. Deeply sampled blood TCRbeta repertoires from subjects exposed to, actively infected with, or recovered from COVID-19 were included in the dataset. A freely available public database, intended as a resource for researchers studying the immune response to SARS-CoV-2, is where the repertoires were released. The samples were drawn from the first 160 participants of the ongoing ImmuneRACE study and from over 950 subjects provided by 6 global collaborators. Nearly every sample came with metadata listing a de-identified subject ID, COVID-19 status, age in years and sex. Where HLA class I and class II types were available, the types were taken from metadata supplied by the sample provider, not from assay-based typing.

The immunoSEQ Assay, a bias-controlled multiplex PCR, was used to amplify TCRbeta CDR3 regions from genomic DNA. The study's processing was this. The number of nucleated cells in each sample was estimated by amplification of reference gene primers within the assay. To quantify the absolute abundance of each unique TCRbeta CDR3 rearrangement, sequence reads were collapsed and filtered. Productive Simpson clonality was computed per sample as the square root of Simpson's diversity index over productive rearrangements. In its TCRdb copy, this immuneACCESS table keeps in-frame sequences only and misses some clones. Where compared with another copy, unresolved V genes explain less than half of these, and the others have no known cause. D and trimming come from the DNA, and the V and J calls and clone size come from that table. The sample profile shows around 300,000 clones; almost 90% of them were found once. Approximately 2.9% of the sample goes to the ten largest clones.

The paper's findings and limits, for the study overall: How much clinical and demographic metadata was included differed by source and by participant, and the metadata was provided uncurated.

V was cut back by 3 bases and J by 1 base, leaving a gap of 9 bases between them. Reading from cysteine to phenylalanine, the CDR3 counts 15 amino acids. The only DNA kept is the CDR3, 45 bases in frame from the first base. The germline V gene provides CDR1 ENHRY and CDR2 SYGVKD. At one collaborating source in Seattle, patients were enrolled during active infection and were followed longitudinally through the course of disease. Collaborating institutions collected whole blood in K2EDTA tubes following their own protocols. For TCRbeta analysis, collaborators shipped samples in one of three forms: frozen whole blood, isolated PBMCs, or DNA extracted from either of those sample types. Details on this clone: Its specific antigen is unknown. Within one base of it there is no much larger clone, and no base qualities were kept.

The receptor chain draws on TRBV10-3 and TRBJ2-2; a tentative D call is TRBD1 (6 bases match). Sequencing input: peripheral blood. The sequence was collected from a woman younger than 45 with COVID-19, enrolled during active disease. The CDR3: CAISEQQGNTGELFF. Read as DNA, the sequence is TGTGCCATCAGTGAACAACAGGGGAACACCGGGGAGCTGTTTTTT.